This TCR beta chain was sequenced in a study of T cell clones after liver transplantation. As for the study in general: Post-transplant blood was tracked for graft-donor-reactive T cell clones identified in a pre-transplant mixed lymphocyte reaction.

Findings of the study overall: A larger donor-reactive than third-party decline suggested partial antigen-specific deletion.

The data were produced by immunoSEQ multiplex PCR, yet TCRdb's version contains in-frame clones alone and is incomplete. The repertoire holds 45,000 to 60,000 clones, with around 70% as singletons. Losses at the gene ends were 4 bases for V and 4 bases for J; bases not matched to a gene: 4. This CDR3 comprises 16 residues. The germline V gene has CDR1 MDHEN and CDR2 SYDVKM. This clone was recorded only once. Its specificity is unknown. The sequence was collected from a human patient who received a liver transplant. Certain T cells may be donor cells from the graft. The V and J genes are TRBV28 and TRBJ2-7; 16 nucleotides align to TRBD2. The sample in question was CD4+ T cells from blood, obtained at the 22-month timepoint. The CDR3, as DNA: TGTGCCAGCAGTTCCGCGGGACTAGCGGGGGGGTACGAGCAGTACTTC. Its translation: CASSSAGLAGGYEQYF.